The clone carrying this T cell receptor beta chain was seen just once. Its antigen is still unknown. With V trimmed by 5 bases and J by 14 bases, 19 bases remained unmatched. The germline V gene has CDR1 LNHDA and CDR2 SQIVND (reference sequence). The CDR3 is 17 amino acids. Profiling relied on immunoSEQ multiplex PCR, and the TCRdb table lists in-frame clones only, not all of them. Here the sample spans about 140,000 clones, around nine tenths being singletons. These donors were members of the roughly 110-subject validation cohort, a group separate from the approximately 670-subject first cohort. The data were obtained in a study of cytomegalovirus exposure and HLA in healthy donors. For the study at large: The same platform was used for the 130 or so validation repertoires as for the approximately 610 first-cohort repertoires, as reported in a later analysis.

Study results and limitations: The listing of 150 or so TCR beta chains classed them as cytomegalovirus-associated.

The V call is TRBV19, the J call TRBJ1-6, with TRBD1 matching 9 bases. The sequenced sample was PBMCs. The TCR was taken from a woman younger than 35 in good health and CMV-seropositive. The CDR3 sequence is CASSGRDRDGGLNTLHF. The CDR3 DNA follows: TGTGCCAGTAGTGGCCGGGACAGGGACGGGGGCTTGAACACCCTCCACTTT. Full variable domain (remainder filled in from reference TRBV19 and TRBJ1-6): DGGITQSPKYLFRKEGQNVTLSCEQNLNHDAMYWYRQDPGQGLRLIYYSQIVNDFQKGDIAEGYSVSREKKESFPLTVTSAQKNPTAFYLCASSGRDRDGGLNTLHFGNGTRLTVT.